This is a list of T cell receptor beta chains from one sample in a study of cytomegalovirus exposure and HLA in healthy donors. TCRdb's table, derived via immunoSEQ multiplex PCR, lists solely in-frame clones and lacks some. The sample consists of around 150,000 clones, around four fifths of them appearing once. The material sequenced was PBMCs. These TCRs come from a woman between 18 and 30 years old in good health and CMV-seronegative. The CDR3 runs from the conserved cysteine through the conserved F or W. Each record gives: clone size, J gene, V gene, D gene, CDR3 DNA, CDR3 protein. The D gene is left open where the match is weak. Rows give clone size only sometimes, using once, few, many, or a class for an expanded clone.

NA | TRBJ2-5 | TRBV5-1 | NA | TGCGCCAGCAGCTGGGGGGGGCCGGGGTCCCAAGAGACCCAGTACTTC | CASSWGGPGSQETQYF
NA | TRBJ2-1 | TRBV27 | NA | TGTGCCAGCAGTCCCTCGACAGGCGATGAGCAGTTCTTC | CASSPSTGDEQFF
NA | TRBJ2-7 | TRBV14 | TRBD1 | TGTGCCAGCAGCCGGACAGGGCCAAACTCCTACGAGCAGTACTTC | CASSRTGPNSYEQYF
NA | TRBJ2-3 | TRBV10-2 | TRBD2 | TGCGCCAGCAGTGAGTCCCTAGCGGGAGTCACAGATACGCAGTATTTT | CASSESLAGVTDTQYF
few | TRBJ2-1 | TRBV12-5 | TRBD2 | TGTGCTAGTGGTTTTGGCGTGCGGGGGGCCGCCGTGAATGAGCAGTTCTTC | CASGFGVRGAAVNEQFF
NA | TRBJ1-5 | TRBV7-2 | TRBD1 | TGTGCCAGCAGCTCAGGAATCTCGGGACAGATTTATAGCAATCAGCCCCAGCATTTT | CASSSGISGQIYSNQPQHF
NA | TRBJ1-3 | TRBV5-1 | TRBD1 | TGCGCCAGCAGCTTCTATGGGACAGGGAAACCTGGAAACACCATATATTTT | CASSFYGTGKPGNTIYF
NA | TRBJ1-1 | TRBV6-5 | TRBD1 | TGTGCCAGCAGAAAACAGGGGTGGGACACTGAAGCTTTCTTT | CASRKQGWDTEAFF
NA | TRBJ1-3 | TRBV6-1 | TRBD1 | TGTGCCAGCAGGGTGACAGGGCCAGGAAACACCATATATTTT | CASRVTGPGNTIYF
NA | TRBJ1-2 | TRBV29-1 | TRBD1 | TGCAGCGTTAAGCGGATGAGGGGACAGGGGGCGGATGGCTACACCTTC | CSVKRMRGQGADGYTF
NA | TRBJ2-4 | TRBV6-5 | TRBD1 | TGTGCCAGCAGTAGGACAGGGTTTAGGGACATTCAGTACTTC | CASSRTGFRDIQYF
once | TRBJ1-4 | TRBV2 | NA | TGTGCCAGCAGTGAATTGGGGAGCTTGTCCTCAACTAATGAAAAACTGTTTTTT | CASSELGSLSSTNEKLFF
NA | TRBJ1-5 | TRBV5-1 | NA | TGCGCCAGCAGCCTAGACGGCGCCCCCAATCAGCCCCAGCATTTT | CASSLDGAPNQPQHF
NA | TRBJ1-4 | TRBV5-1 | NA | TGCGCCAGCAGCTTGGGCAGGGCTAATGAAAAACTGTTTTTT | CASSLGRANEKLFF
NA | TRBJ2-7 | TRBV7-7 | NA | TGTGCCAGCAGCTCCCCTACGGACTATGGGACCGTACCCTACGAGCAGTACTTC | CASSSPTDYGTVPYEQYF
NA | TRBJ1-5 | TRBV27 | NA | TGTGCCAGCAGTCACAGGAATAGCAATCAGCCCCAGCATTTT | CASSHRNSNQPQHF
NA | TRBJ1-2 | TRBV28 | NA | TGTGCCAGCAGTGGAGTTTTAAGGAATGGCTACACCTTC | CASSGVLRNGYTF
NA | TRBJ1-1 | TRBV6-6 | NA | TGTGCCAGCAGTTACTCGGCGCCTGACAGGTCGGTTGAAGCTTTCTTT | CASSYSAPDRSVEAFF
NA | TRBJ1-1 | TRBV5-1 | NA | TGCGCCAGCAGCTTGGAGCTAGGTATAATAACTGAAGCTTTCTTT | CASSLELGIITEAFF
NA | TRBJ2-1 | TRBV28 | NA | TGTGCCAGCAGTTTAAGGGGGAAATACAATGAGCAGTTCTTC | CASSLRGKYNEQFF
NA | TRBJ1-2 | TRBV6-6 | NA | TGTGCCAGCAGTTACGAGACAGCCTATGGCTACACCTTC | CASSYETAYGYTF
NA | TRBJ1-3 | TRBV19 | NA | TGTGCCACCAGGGGAGCTGGAAACACCATATATTTT | CATRGAGNTIYF
NA | TRBJ2-1 | TRBV4-1 | TRBD2 | TGCGCCAGCACCGCGGGGGGAATCAATGAGCAGTTCTTC | CASTAGGINEQFF
NA | TRBJ1-1 | TRBV10-2 | NA | TGCGCCAGCAGTGAGCCAGGGTTAGGGGAGAACACTGAAGCTTTCTTT | CASSEPGLGENTEAFF
NA | TRBJ1-1 | TRBV4-1 | TRBD1 | TGCGCCAGCAGCCGAAAACGAGGACAGGGAGAAGCTTTCTTT | CASSRKRGQGEAFF
NA | TRBJ2-3 | TRBV10-2 | NA | TGCGCCAGCAGTGAGTCCGCAGATACGCAGTATTTT | CASSESADTQYF
NA | TRBJ1-2 | TRBV28 | TRBD1 | TGTGCCAGCAGTTCGACTCGGACAGGGAGATATGGCTACACCTTC | CASSSTRTGRYGYTF
few | TRBJ1-5 | TRBV15 | NA | TGTGCCACCAGCAGAGGGGTCTCCCGCGGTCAGCCCCAGCATTTT | CATSRGVSRGQPQHF
NA | TRBJ2-3 | TRBV9 | NA | TGTGCCAGCAGCGTAGGGGAGACCCCCCAGTATTTT | CASSVGETPQYF
NA | TRBJ2-5 | TRBV5-4 | NA | TGTGCCAGCAGCTTAGTAGGGGCTGACGAGACCCAGTACTTC | CASSLVGADETQYF
NA | TRBJ1-6 | TRBV5-4 | NA | TGTGCCAGCAGCCCCTGGGCAGGCGATAATTCACCCCTCCACTTT | CASSPWAGDNSPLHF
NA | TRBJ2-5 | TRBV19 | TRBD2 | TGTGCCAGTAGTATTCTAGCGGGCCAACAAGAGACCCAGTACTTC | CASSILAGQQETQYF
NA | TRBJ1-1 | TRBV6-1 | NA | TGTGCCAGCATGCCAGGGATGAACACTGAAGCTTTCTTT | CASMPGMNTEAFF
NA | TRBJ1-2 | TRBV25-1 | NA | TGTGCCAGCGCCCTCGGGAGGGGGGGCTACACCTTC | CASALGRGGYTF
NA | TRBJ1-1 | TRBV18 | NA | TGTGCCAGCTTCCCACAGGAGAACACTGAAGCTTTCTTT | CASFPQENTEAFF
once | TRBJ1-4 | TRBV30 | TRBD1 | TGTGCCTGGAGCGAGAGGACAGGTCGGAATGAAAAACTGTTTTTT | CAWSERTGRNEKLFF
NA | TRBJ1-2 | TRBV28 | TRBD1 | TGTGCCAGCAGTCCCCTGGGACAGCGAGGAAGTGGCTACACCTTC | CASSPLGQRGSGYTF
NA | TRBJ2-7 | TRBV5-1 | NA | TGCGCCAGCAAATACAGGGTTGCCGACGAGCAGTACTTC | CASKYRVADEQYF
NA | TRBJ1-2 | TRBV28 | TRBD1 | TGTGCCAGCAGTTTCCACAGGGGGCGAGTTGGCTACACCTTC | CASSFHRGRVGYTF
NA | TRBJ2-3 | TRBV18 | TRBD1 | TGTGCCAGCTCCCCTAGGCAGGGGGCGGGAGATACGCAGTATTTT | CASSPRQGAGDTQYF
NA | TRBJ2-7 | TRBV18 | TRBD1 | TGTGCCAGCTCACCTATATCGGGGGACAGGGGTTCCTACGAGCAGTACTTC | CASSPISGDRGSYEQYF
NA | TRBJ1-2 | TRBV6-6 | TRBD1 | TGTGCCAGCAGCCGAGGGGGCGGCTATGGCTACACCTTC | CASSRGGGYGYTF
once | TRBJ1-5 | TRBV2 | TRBD1 | TGTGCCAGCAGTGAAACGGGACAGGGGGTAACGGGGTCGAGTCAGCCCCAGCATTTT | CASSETGQGVTGSSQPQHF
NA | TRBJ1-1 | TRBV5-1 | NA | TGCGCCAGCAGCCCGACAGTGACGAACACTGAAGCTTTCTTT | CASSPTVTNTEAFF
NA | TRBJ1-5 | TRBV6-1 | TRBD1 | TGTGCCAGCAGTGAAAAGGGGAGGACAGGGGCGGGTAGCAATCAGCCCCAGCATTTT | CASSEKGRTGAGSNQPQHF
NA | TRBJ1-5 | TRBV19 | NA | TGTGCCAGTAGTATAGGGCGGGGGGGGTTTCAGCCCCAGCATTTT | CASSIGRGGFQPQHF
few | TRBJ2-2 | TRBV18 | TRBD1 | TGTGCCAGCTCACCGGCGACAGGGGAGTCCGGGGAGCTGATTTTT | CASSPATGESGELIF